A single sample gave rise to the 3 T cell receptor beta chains below, sequenced in a study of PD-L1 blockade in urothelial cancer. Generated by immunoSEQ multiplex PCR, the TCRdb table keeps only in-frame clones and is missing some. This table has some 53,000 clones, about 72% appearing once. The sequencing here drew on PBMCs, taken around atezolizumab (anti-PD-L1) treatment. These receptors all come from a man between 65 and 85 years old with urothelial cancer.

The gene calls are TRBV4-2 and TRBJ1-3; D ambiguous. This CDR3 region has 16 residues. Germline loops: CDR1 LGHNA, CDR2 YNFKEQ. The V and J ends lost 1 base and 0 bases respectively, with 10 bases between them. Written as DNA, the CDR3 is TGTGCCAGCAGCCAAGTCTTGCTAAGCTCTGGAAACACCATATATTTT. Its translation is CASSQVLLSSGNTIYF.

This clone has just a few counts. The chain employs TRBV27 and TRBJ2-2; D may be TRBD1 (6 bases). Between the trimmed V and J ends, which lost 6 bases and 2 bases, there was a span of 10 bases. From germline, CDR1 is MNHEY and CDR2 SMNVEV (reference sequence). This CDR3 contains 14 residues. The CDR3 nucleotides read TGTGCCAGCAGACAGGGCATAAACACCGGGGAGCTGTTTTTT. Translating it yields CASRQGINTGELFF.

This clone was detected only a few times. V is TRBV10-3 and J is TRBJ1-2; TRBD1 aligns across 7 bases. The CDR3 totals 13 residues. CDR1 is ENHRY, CDR2 SYGVKD, per germline. The J segment lost 1 base and the V segment lost 6 bases, leaving 2 bases of the junction unmatched. Here the CDR3 DNA reads TGTGCCATCAGCTGGGACAGTAACTATGGCTACACCTTC. This translates into CAISWDSNYGYTF.